The 30 T cell receptor beta chains listed next were all sequenced from one sample in a study of blood T cell repertoires in COVID-19. Libraries were prepared by immunoSEQ multiplex PCR; TCRdb keeps only in-frame clonotypes and omits some of them. The sample has tens of thousands of clones, roughly 90% seen once. Source material: peripheral blood. The source is a man aged 30 to 45 with acute or convalescent COVID-19.

This clone was picked up a small number of times. The V gene is TRBV4-3, the J gene TRBJ2-1; 11 bases are a match to TRBD2. V lost 0 bases and J lost 8; bases outside the gene matches: 18. This CDR3 has 20 amino acids. Germline V gene sequence: CDR1 LGHNA, CDR2 YSLEER. The CDR3 bases are TGCGCCAGCAGCCAAGATATAGACAGGGGGACACTAGCGGGAGTTTATGAGCAGTTCTTC. Amino acids: CASSQDIDRGTLAGVYEQFF.

The chain has TRBV29-1 and TRBJ2-1; D is perhaps TRBD1 (6 bases). The CDR3 runs to 15 residues. CDR1 is SQVTM and CDR2 is ANQGSEA in the germline V gene. The V end was cut by 5 bases, the J end by 5 bases, with 19 bases between. The chain's CDR3 is CSVRPRTAKDNEQFF. CDR3 nucleotide sequence: TGCAGCGTTCGCCCTAGGACAGCTAAGGACAATGAGCAGTTCTTC.

The chain employs TRBV7-9 and TRBJ1-4, with D hard to call. The V gene's germline CDR1 is SEHNR and CDR2 FQNEAQ (reference sequence). The CDR3 contains 13 residues. The V end lost 2 bases, the J end lost 4 bases, and 5 bases lay between the germline ends. Written as DNA, the CDR3 is TGTGCCAGCAGCTTATCGGTTAATGAAAAACTGTTTTTT. Its protein product is CASSLSVNEKLFF.

The chain employs TRBV2 and TRBJ1-6, with a weak D call TRBD1 (6 bases). Trimming removed 11 bases from V and 10 bases from J, with 18 bases in between. The germline V gene encodes CDR1 SNHLY and CDR2 FYNNEI. CDR3 length equals 13 residues. The CDR3 DNA follows: TGTGCCGGTGCAACAGGGTTACGGTCACCCCTCCACTTT. Translated, it gives CAGATGLRSPLHF.

The J gene is TRBJ2-7, the V gene TRBV7-2; 7 positions match TRBD1. Trimming removed 4 bases from V and 4 bases from J; junction bases left unmatched: 7. The CDR3 totals 14 residues. Per the germline V gene, CDR1 is SGHTA and CDR2 is FQGNSA. The CDR3 nucleotides are TGTGCCAGCAGCTCCAGACAGGGAGATTACGAGCAGTACGTC. Its protein product is CASSSRQGDYEQYV.

This clone was counted a few times. The V and J genes are TRBV5-8 and TRBJ2-3; D might be TRBD1 (6 bases). CDR1 and CDR2 from the germline V gene are SGHTS and YDEGEE. The CDR3 has 14 residues. Trimming removed 0 bases from V and 6 bases from J, with 11 bases in between. The CDR3 loop is CASSLEGVTDTQYF. CDR3 in DNA: TGTGCCAGCAGCTTGGAGGGGGTTACGGATACGCAGTATTTT.

This clone was counted between two and nine times. The chain has TRBV7-2 and TRBJ1-5, with D tentatively TRBD1 (6 bases). The CDR3 runs to 14 residues. V gave up 5 bases and J gave up 5 bases, with 13 bases separating them. Germline assignment: CDR1 SGHTA and CDR2 FQGNSA. This chain's CDR3 is CASSTAGGHQPQHF. CDR3 nucleotides: TGTGCCAGCAGCACCGCTGGGGGCCATCAGCCCCAGCATTTT.

V is TRBV30 and J is TRBJ1-2; weak D call: TRBD1 (6 bases). The germline gives CDR1 GTSNPN, CDR2 SVGIG (reference sequence). Deletions cut 3 bases from V and 7 bases from J, with 15 bases between. This CDR3 has 13 residues. CDR3 nucleotides: TGTGCCTGGAGCACACAGGGAAGAGGTGGCTACACCTTC. This gives the protein CAWSTQGRGGYTF.

The chain carries TRBV6-6 and TRBJ1-2; possible D gene TRBD1, 6 bases. V was trimmed by 4 bases and J by 5 bases, leaving 14 bases between them. CDR3 length equals 14 residues. Germline CDR1 MNHNY, CDR2 SVGAGI (reference sequence). The CDR3 DNA is TGTGCCAGCAGTTTGACAGTAGGGGGATATGGCTACACCTTC. Its protein is CASSLTVGGYGYTF.

The chain joins TRBV5-1 to TRBJ2-3; the match to TRBD2 covers 10 bases. This CDR3 is 16 amino acids long. V lost 4 bases, J lost 4 bases, and 9 bases stayed unmatched. CDR1 is SGHRS, CDR2 YFSETQ, per germline. CDR3 nucleotide sequence: TGCGCCAGCAGCCCCGCCCTAGCGGGAGTCCCAGATACGCAGTATTTT. As protein: CASSPALAGVPDTQYF. Looking up the rest from reference TRBV5-1 and TRBJ2-3 gives the full variable domain: KAGVTQTPRYLIKTRGQQVTLSCSPISGHRSVSWYQQTPGQGLQFLFEYFSETQRNKGNFPGRFSGRQFSNSRSEMNVSTLELGDSALYLCASSPALAGVPDTQYFGPGTRLTVL.

The CDR3 region is CASGLGTSGIDEQFF. The CDR3 DNA is TGTGCTAGTGGTTTGGGAACTAGCGGGATCGATGAGCAGTTCTTC. The V call is TRBV12-5, the J call TRBJ2-1; 10 bases map to TRBD2. Germline V gives CDR1 LGHNT, CDR2 FRNRAP. The J segment lost 8 bases and the V segment lost 1 base, leaving 5 bases of the junction unmatched. This CDR3 has 15 amino acids.

V gene TRBV5-1 combines with J gene TRBJ1-1; 8 nucleotides match TRBD1. Germline V gene lookup returns CDR1 SGHRS and CDR2 YFSETQ. The J segment lost 7 bases and the V segment lost 0 bases, leaving 2 bases of the junction unmatched. CDR3 size: 13 residues. The CDR3, as DNA: TGCGCCAGCAGCTTGGTCACAGGGGGTGAAGCTTTCTTT. Translating gives CASSLVTGGEAFF.

The V and J genes are TRBV7-2 and TRBJ1-1, with D tentatively TRBD1 (5 bases). This CDR3 comprises 13 residues. Trimming took 5 bases from V and 6 from J, leaving 13 bases between them. The germline gives CDR1 SGHTA, CDR2 FQGNSA. The CDR3 spells CASSLGRDSEAFF. CDR3 nucleotides: TGTGCCAGCAGCCTAGGACGGGACTCTGAAGCTTTCTTT.

With regard to this clone: The germline gene is not matched at one end of the junction; a read error may be the cause. This chain connects TRBV6-1 to TRBJ1-5, with D perhaps matching TRBD1 (6 bases). The CDR3 is 16 residues long. Germline lookup yields CDR1 MNHNS and CDR2 SASEGT. The CDR3 DNA is TGTGCCAGCATTGAAGGGGGGCCGGTGCACAATCAGCCCCAGCATTTT. It codes for CASIEGGPVHNQPQHF.

J is TRBJ1-3 and V is TRBV9, with TRBD1 matching over 8 bases. The V and J ends lost 3 bases and 4 bases, in that order; junction bases with no gene match: 3. The CDR3 has 14 amino acids. Germline V gene lookup returns CDR1 SGDLS and CDR2 YYNGEE. This chain's CDR3 is CASSARQGGNTIYF. The CDR3 nucleotides are TGTGCCAGCAGCGCCAGACAGGGGGGAAACACCATATATTTT.

The chain recombines TRBV9 with TRBJ2-1, with 8 bases matching TRBD1. From germline, CDR1 is SGDLS and CDR2 YYNGEE. There are 12 residues in the CDR3. V dropped 4 bases and J dropped 13; count of bases not matched to a gene: 7. CDR3 in amino acids: CASSNLDRGQFF. Written as DNA, the CDR3 is TGTGCCAGCAGCAACCTAGACAGGGGACAGTTCTTC.

The chain uses TRBV27 and TRBJ2-1; TRBD2 matches at 15 bases. Germline V gene lookup returns CDR1 MNHEY and CDR2 SMNVEV (reference sequence). The trim removed 5 bases at V and 0 bases at J, leaving 11 bases unmatched. The CDR3 totals 20 residues. The CDR3 is CASSPRTSGRVGSSYNEQFF. CDR3 nucleotides: TGTGCCAGCAGTCCGAGGACTAGCGGGAGGGTCGGGAGCTCCTACAATGAGCAGTTCTTC.

J is TRBJ2-1 and V is TRBV5-1, with 12 bases identical to TRBD2. Trimming removed 4 bases from V and 1 base from J; junction bases left unmatched: 9. The CDR3 has 18 residues. CDR1 is SGHRS, CDR2 YFSETQ, per germline. CDR3 amino acids: CASSKPPSGRASYNEQFF. The DNA of the CDR3 is TGCGCCAGCAGCAAACCACCTAGCGGGAGGGCATCCTACAATGAGCAGTTCTTC.

This clone has only a few counts. The CDR3 sequence: CASSLGGIDYGYTF. The CDR3 DNA reads as TGCGCCAGCAGCTTGGGAGGTATCGACTATGGCTACACCTTC. The genes are TRBV5-1 and TRBJ1-2; D remains ambiguous. There are 14 residues in the CDR3. V was cut by 0 bases and J by 3 bases, with 9 bases left in between. Germline V gene data show CDR1 as SGHRS and CDR2 as YFSETQ.

The chain recombines TRBV5-1 with TRBJ1-1, with 9 bases fitting TRBD1. The CDR3 is made up of 14 amino acids. The V gene's germline CDR1 is SGHRS and CDR2 YFSETQ. V shed 7 bases, J shed 1 base, and the junction held 5 bases outside the gene matches. The CDR3 DNA is TGCGCCAGCCGCAAGGACAGGGGGAACACTGAAGCTTTCTTT. It specifies CASRKDRGNTEAFF.

The gene calls are TRBV3-1 (or the pseudogene TRBV3-2) and TRBJ1-5; D gene unclear. The CDR3 runs to 13 residues. Per the germline V gene, CDR1 is LGHDT and CDR2 is YNNKEL (reference sequence). Deletions cut 0 bases from V and 6 bases from J, with 6 bases between. CDR3 sequence reads: CASSQDRSQPQHF. The CDR3 DNA is TGTGCCAGCAGCCAAGATAGGAGTCAGCCCCAGCATTTT.

The chain links TRBV18 to TRBJ1-2; no reliable D call. Deletions cut 3 bases from V and 4 bases from J, with 18 bases between. CDR3 length: 16 residues. Germline CDR1 KGHSH, CDR2 LQKENI. Written as DNA, the CDR3 is TGTGCCAGCTCACCTACCACGCAGACTTCATTCTATGGCTACACCTTC. It encodes CASSPTTQTSFYGYTF.

The chain joins TRBV5-8 to TRBJ1-3; D is unresolved. CDR1 is SGHTS and CDR2 is YDEGEE in the germline V gene. V lost 3 bases to trimming and J lost 0 bases, with 7 bases between them. This CDR3 is built from 14 residues. As DNA, the CDR3 is TGTGCCAGCAGCTCGAGTTTCTCTGGAAACACCATATATTTT. Residues: CASSSSFSGNTIYF.

The chain employs TRBV29-1 and TRBJ1-3; TRBD1 might be the D (6 bases). V dropped 3 bases and J dropped 0 bases, with 9 bases sitting between them. CDR3 length: 14 residues. Germline CDR1 and CDR2: SQVTM and ANQGSEA. CDR3 DNA sequence: TGCAGCGTTGATGACAGGAGCTCTGGAAACACCATATATTTT. Amino acids: CSVDDRSSGNTIYF.

The genes are TRBV19 and TRBJ1-4, with 7 bases lining up with TRBD1. Germline-derived CDR1 and CDR2 are LNHDA and SQIVND (reference sequence). Losses at the gene ends were 7 bases for V and 5 bases for J; bases not matched to a gene: 7. The CDR3 has 14 amino acids. CDR3 in DNA: TGTGCCAGTAAGAGAGGGGGCGCGAATGAAAAACTGTTTTTT. Translated, it gives CASKRGGANEKLFF.

This clone was seen only once. This sequence joins TRBV2 and TRBJ2-5; 7 positions agree with TRBD1. CDR3 size: 13 residues. Germline V lookup: CDR1 SNHLY, CDR2 FYNNEI. The trim removed 6 bases at V and 9 bases at J, leaving 10 bases unmatched. This chain's CDR3 is CASSIIQGTAQYF. CDR3 sequence (DNA): TGTGCCAGCAGCATCATACAGGGGACAGCCCAGTACTTC.

The chain combines TRBV13 with TRBJ1-1, with 7 nucleotides matching TRBD1. Germline V gene sequence: CDR1 PRHDT, CDR2 FYEKMQ (reference sequence). V was pared by 5 bases and J by 5 bases, with 8 bases of the junction left unmatched. The CDR3 length is 14 residues. This CDR3 reads CASSDNRGATEAFF. The CDR3 nucleotides read TGTGCCAGCAGCGACAACAGGGGAGCGACTGAAGCTTTCTTT.

The chain uses TRBV19 and TRBJ2-1; TRBD2 aligns across 8 bases. Looked up from germline, CDR1 is LNHDA and CDR2 is SQIVND (reference sequence). CDR3 length equals 16 residues. V shed 4 bases and J 2 bases; nucleotides not matched to a gene: 7. In DNA, the CDR3 is TGTGCCAGTAGTAAGGGGCGGGGGGCGACCTACAATGAGCAGTTCTTC. Residues: CASSKGRGATYNEQFF.

The V and J genes are TRBV6-5 and TRBJ1-1; unclear D gene. The length of the CDR3 is 13 residues. CDR1 is MNHEY, CDR2 SVGAGI, per germline. Trimming took 5 bases from V and 3 from J, leaving 10 bases between them. The DNA for the CDR3 is TGTGCCAGCAGTACGGGTGGAGACACTGAAGCTTTCTTT. It translates to CASSTGGDTEAFF.

The chain has TRBV5-1 and TRBJ2-5; D is uncertain. Germline V gene sequence: CDR1 SGHRS, CDR2 YFSETQ. Trimming took 6 bases from V and 2 from J, leaving 8 bases between them. The CDR3 covers 12 residues. The CDR3 loop reads CASKQTQETQYF. The CDR3 bases are TGCGCCAGCAAACAGACGCAAGAGACCCAGTACTTC.